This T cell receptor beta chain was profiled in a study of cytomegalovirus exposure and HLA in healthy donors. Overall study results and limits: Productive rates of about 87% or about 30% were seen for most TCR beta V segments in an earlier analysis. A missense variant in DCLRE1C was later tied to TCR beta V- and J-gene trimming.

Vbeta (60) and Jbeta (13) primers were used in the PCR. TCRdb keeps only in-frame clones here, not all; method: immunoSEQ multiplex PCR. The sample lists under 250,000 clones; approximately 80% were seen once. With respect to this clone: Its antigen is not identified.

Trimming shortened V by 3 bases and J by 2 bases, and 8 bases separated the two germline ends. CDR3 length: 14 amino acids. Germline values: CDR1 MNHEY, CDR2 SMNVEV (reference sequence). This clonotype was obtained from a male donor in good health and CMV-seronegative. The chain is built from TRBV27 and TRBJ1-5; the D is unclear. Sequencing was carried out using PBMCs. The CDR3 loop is CASSLRLGNQPQHF. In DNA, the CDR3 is TGTGCCAGCAGTTTGCGTCTAGGCAATCAGCCCCAGCATTTT.